The 9 T cell receptor beta chains below come from one sample, sequenced in a study of control samples from healthy donors and cancer patients. Libraries were prepared by immunoSEQ multiplex PCR; TCRdb keeps only in-frame clonotypes and omits some of them. The table shows 79,000 or so clones, with approximately 91% occurring only once. Material for sequencing was PBMCs. The source of these receptors is a woman aged 50 to 60 with colorectal cancer.

This CDR3 is CASSLARTVTGELFF. The CDR3 DNA sequence: TGTGCCAGCAGCCTGGCCAGGACCGTCACCGGGGAGCTGTTTTTT. This chain connects TRBV5-8 to TRBJ2-2; D unclear. V lost 4 bases and J 4 bases, leaving 14 bases between the germline ends. Germline CDR1 is SGHTS and CDR2 is YDEGEE. The CDR3 runs to 15 residues.

In DNA form, the CDR3 reads TGTGCCAGCTCAAATACGGGACAACACCCTAATGAGCAGTTCTTC. This encodes CASSNTGQHPNEQFF. The chain employs TRBV18 and TRBJ2-1, with D possibly matching TRBD1 (6 bases). The CDR3 spans 15 residues. V gave up 5 bases and J gave up 7 bases, with 18 bases separating them. The germline V gene has CDR1 KGHSH and CDR2 LQKENI.

This chain connects TRBV5-6 to TRBJ1-6; a weak D match, TRBD1 (5 bases). Trimming removed 5 bases at V and 3 bases at J, with 12 bases between. CDR1 is SGHDT, CDR2 YYEEEE, per germline. The CDR3 sequence is 15 residues long. The CDR3 sequence is CASRPGLSYNSPLHF. Here the CDR3 DNA reads TGTGCCAGCAGACCGGGACTCAGCTATAATTCACCCCTCCACTTT.

The V call is TRBV6-2 or TRBV6-3, the J call TRBJ1-1, with a tentative D call TRBD1 (6 bases). Germline V lookup: CDR1 MNHEY, CDR2 SVGEGT. The CDR3 runs 12 residues. V lost 4 bases and J 11 bases, leaving 14 bases between the germline ends. Here the CDR3 DNA reads TGTGCCAGCAGTTTGGGGGGCTCGAGCGCTTTCTTT. The encoded protein is CASSLGGSSAFF.

The J gene is TRBJ2-1, the V gene TRBV6-6; 7 nucleotides align to TRBD1. With V trimmed by 5 bases and J by 1 base, 5 bases remained unmatched. Per germline, CDR1 MNHNY and CDR2 SVGAGI (reference sequence). The CDR3 has 15 residues. The CDR3 bases are TGTGCCAGCAGTCTTCAGGGGGTGTCCTACAATGAGCAGTTCTTC. This gives the protein CASSLQGVSYNEQFF.

The chain couples TRBV15 to TRBJ1-5, with D unresolved. Trimming stripped 0 bases from V and 1 base from J, with 10 bases between. Looked up from germline, CDR1 is LNHNV and CDR2 is YYDKDF (reference sequence). The CDR3 loop spans 16 amino acids. In nucleotides, the CDR3 is TGTGCCACCAGCAGAGAGCTGGGTTCGAGCAATCAGCCCCAGCATTTT. Translation: CATSRELGSSNQPQHF.

The chain links TRBV4-3 to TRBJ1-2; 10 bases agree with TRBD1. V gave up 4 bases and J gave up 4 bases; unmatched junction bases: 6. This CDR3 has 15 residues. Germline CDR1 is LGHNA and CDR2 is YSLEER. The CDR3 protein is CASSRSGTGAYGYTF. In DNA form, the CDR3 reads TGCGCCAGCAGCCGGTCCGGGACAGGGGCCTATGGCTACACCTTC.

The chain couples TRBV2 to TRBJ1-1; possibly TRBD1 for D (5 bases). CDR3 length: 14 residues. V was trimmed by 8 bases and J by 3 bases, leaving 16 bases between them. Germline CDR1 and CDR2: SNHLY and FYNNEI. DNA for the CDR3: TGTGCCAGCCCCGAAGCACAGGACTACACTGAAGCTTTCTTT. Protein: CASPEAQDYTEAFF. The variable domain in full, with the rest retrieved from reference TRBV2 and TRBJ1-1, is EPEVTQTPSHQVTQMGQEVILRCVPISNHLYFYWYRQILGQKVEFLVSFYNNEISEKSEIFDDQFSVERPDGSNFTLKIRSTKLEDSAMYFCASPEAQDYTEAFFGQGTRLTVV.

The chain links TRBV5-1 to TRBJ1-1; 7 positions agree with TRBD1. Trimming at V came to 4 bases and at J to 0 bases, leaving 3 bases not matched to a gene. Per the germline V gene, CDR1 is SGHRS and CDR2 is YFSETQ. The CDR3 consists of 14 residues. CDR3 protein: CASSPGGVNTEAFF. The CDR3 bases are TGCGCCAGCAGCCCAGGGGGGGTGAACACTGAAGCTTTCTTT.